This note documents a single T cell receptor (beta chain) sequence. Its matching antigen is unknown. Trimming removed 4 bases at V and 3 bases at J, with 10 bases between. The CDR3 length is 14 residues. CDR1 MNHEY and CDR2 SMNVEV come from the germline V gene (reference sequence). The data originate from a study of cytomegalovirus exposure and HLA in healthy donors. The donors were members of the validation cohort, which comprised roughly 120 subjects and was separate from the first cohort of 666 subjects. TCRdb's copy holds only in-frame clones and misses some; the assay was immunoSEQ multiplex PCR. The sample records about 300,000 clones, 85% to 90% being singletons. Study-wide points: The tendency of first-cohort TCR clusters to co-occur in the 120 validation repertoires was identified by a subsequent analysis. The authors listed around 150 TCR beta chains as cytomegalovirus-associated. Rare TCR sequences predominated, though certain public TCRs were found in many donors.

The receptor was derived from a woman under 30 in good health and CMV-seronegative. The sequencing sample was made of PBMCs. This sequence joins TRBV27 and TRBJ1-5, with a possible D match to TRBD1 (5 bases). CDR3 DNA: TGTGCCAGCAGTTATGGGGCTCCCAATCAGCCCCAGCATTTT. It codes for CASSYGAPNQPQHF.